The clone carrying this T cell receptor beta chain was found a few times. This sample stems from a study of human T cells and chemical hapten exposure. TCRdb itself ran the RACE reads through MiXCR, one entry per CDR3 protein. The sample consists of around 120,000 distinct CDR3 sequences, 9% to 14% of them appearing once. Trimming took 4 bases from V and 3 from J; bases not matched to a gene: 10. CDR3 length: 16 amino acids. Per the germline V gene, CDR1 is MNHEY and CDR2 is SVGAGI. As for time point: patch test 1, 2 weeks after DPC sensitization. Treatment given: therapeutic diphenylcyclopropenone sensitization with weekly scalp DPC.

The receptor was isolated from a woman between 50 and 59 years old with alopecia areata. Some clones in this sample may be carry-over from other donors' samples. The rearrangement joins TRBV6-5 to TRBJ2-7; 9 bases agree with TRBD2. The source material was whole blood, sampled in connection with sensitization to the hapten diphenylcyclopropenone (DPC). CDR3 sequence: CASSWTSAQANYEQYF. CDR3 nucleotide sequence: TGTGCCAGCAGTTGGACTAGCGCCCAGGCGAACTACGAGCAGTACTTC.